This T cell receptor (beta chain) was found in a study of OX40 agonist ivuxolimab in advanced cancers. Study-level background: The costimulatory receptor OX40 (CD134) was targeted by ivuxolimab, a fully human IgG2 agonistic monoclonal antibody. Intravenous ivuxolimab was administered to patients every 2 weeks at six dose levels: 0.01, 0.1, 0.3, 1.5, 3 and 10 mg/kg. Of the approximately 53 patients in dose escalation, 19 had hepatocellular carcinoma, approximately 15 had melanoma, 9 had renal cell carcinoma and 9 had head and neck cancer. The dose-escalation cohort was approximately 83% male with a mean age of approximately 59 years, ranging from roughly 20 to 80. Prior anti-PD-1, anti-PD-L1 or anti-CTLA-4 therapy was permitted, and checkpoint inhibitors had been received by less than 45% of dose-escalation patients. Partial responses occurred in three dose-escalation patients, of whom one had hepatocellular carcinoma and two had cutaneous melanoma. Peripheral TCRbeta sequencing was intended to test whether TCR sequence diversity was altered and clonal T-cell expansion was caused by ivuxolimab. The paper reports the monotherapy dose-escalation portion (N of about 50 patients) of the phase I ivuxolimab trial. On the study overall, not on this receptor specifically: After ivuxolimab, expanded clones were on average more numerous among CD8+ T cells than among CD4+ T cells. Low levels of normalized T-cell clonal expansion were also seen in some patients who did not respond. At doses of 0.1 to 3.0 mg/kg, clonal expansion of both CD4+ and CD8+ blood T cells was observed from baseline to week 6. Antigen specificity was not determined for the clonally expanded peripheral T cells. In the 0.1-3.0 mg/kg groups, partial responders were among the patients with the lowest normalized peripheral clonal expansion, particularly in CD8+ T cells.

Of note for this clone: The antigen it binds to is not known. Base-call qualities are not available, and no considerably larger clone is one nucleotide away.

The trial excluded patients who had a history of autoimmune disease or who were on systemic immunosuppression. Peripheral blood for TCR sequencing was drawn from every dose cohort at baseline, at cycle 4 day 1 and at cycle 7 day 1. Samples were obtained from an open-label, multicenter, first-in-human phase I dose-escalation trial of ivuxolimab. Adults with locally advanced or metastatic head and neck squamous cell, hepatocellular, melanoma or renal cell carcinoma were enrolled in the trial. CD4+ and CD8+ T cells were sorted separately from peripheral blood before TCR sequencing. Genomic DNA was isolated from the sorted cells so that the TCRbeta CDR3 region could be sequenced. The immunoSEQ Assay was used for sequencing of TCRbeta CDR3 regions. TCRdb holds this immuneACCESS table with in-frame rearrangements only. Some clones are missing; in checked studies, unresolved V genes explain under half, and the rest has no known cause. This sample has about 89,000 clones in its table, and around 90% of those were observed once. Around 0.71% of the sample is in the top ten clones.

CDR1 and CDR2, looked up from the germline V gene, are KGHSY and FQNENV. The V end gives up 6 bases and the J end 6 bases, leaving 12 bases in the junction not matched to a gene. Including cysteine and phenylalanine, the CDR3 has 17 amino acids. CDR3 DNA only is kept here, 51 bases in frame from base 1. This clonotype was sampled from an adult with an advanced solid tumor such as melanoma, head and neck, liver or kidney cancer. The chain uses TRBV16 and TRBJ1-5; 12 junctional bases match TRBD1. The specimen comprised CD4+ or CD8+ T cells sorted from blood, sampled in a trial of the OX40 agonist ivuxolimab. The DNA reads as follows: TGTGCCAGCAGTCCGGGACAGGGGGCGATGGGAGGTCAGCCCCAGCATTTT. The encoded protein is CASSPGQGAMGGQPQHF.